These 28 T cell receptor beta chains were all obtained from the same sample, sequenced in a study of T cell clonality in common variable immunodeficiency. The protocol was immunoSEQ multiplex PCR, while the TCRdb copy is restricted to in-frame clones and leaves out a portion. The sample lists approximately 45,000 clones, none appearing once, the ten largest making up over 2%. Source material: peripheral blood mononuclear cells. The receptors stem from a person aged 18 to 69 in good health.

This clone was recorded at least ten times. The observed sequence ends 3 residues before the CDR3 terminus, with the missing tail filled in from the germline J gene. This chain joins TRBV6-4 and TRBJ2-3; possible D gene TRBD2, 5 bases. Trimming stripped 10 bases from V and 5 bases from J, with 10 bases between. Germline assignment: CDR1 MRHNA and CDR2 SNTAGT. There are 11 residues in the CDR3. The sequenced part of the CDR3 DNA is TGTGCCACCTCTGCGGGAGATACG. Translating gives CATSAGDT. The CDR3 reads in full as CATSAGDTQYF.

Many counts were recorded for this clone. The CDR3 extends 3 residues past the end of the read, so its final part is completed from the germline J gene. The chain joins TRBV20-1 to TRBJ1-4; TRBD1 is a possible D gene (6 bases). Trimming cost V 2 bases and J 8 bases, with 15 bases left between them. Per the germline V gene, CDR1 is DFQATT and CDR2 is SNEGSKA (reference sequence). The CDR3 spans 14 residues. CDR3 sequence: CSARPPGGGEKLFF. The covered CDR3 bases are TGCAGTGCTAGACCCCCCGGAGGGGGAGAAAAA.

As for this clone: The CDR3 end is not reached by the read, which stops 3 residues before it; the germline J gene fills it in. J is TRBJ1-2 and V is TRBV2; D not certain. This CDR3 region has 12 residues. CDR1 is SNHLY, CDR2 FYNNEI, per germline. Trimming left V 5 bases short and J 2 bases short, with 6 bases between. CDR3 amino acids: CASSPGNYGYTF. The sequenced CDR3 bases are TGTGCCAGCAGTCCCGGGAACTATGGC. Supplemented by reference TRBV2 and TRBJ1-2, the full variable domain reads EPEVTQTPSHQVTQMGQEVILRCVPISNHLYFYWYRQILGQKVEFLVSFYNNEISEKSEIFDDQFSVERPDGSNFTLKIRSTKLEDSAMYFCASSPGNYGYTFGSGTRLTVV.

This clone was recorded at least ten times. The read ends 3 residues early relative to the CDR3; the germline J gene fills the gap. The chain employs TRBV9 and TRBJ1-1; D gene ambiguous. Germline values: CDR1 SGDLS, CDR2 YYNGEE. There are 14 residues in the CDR3. Trimming shortened V by 0 bases and J by 1 base, and 7 bases separated the two germline ends. CDR3: CASSVDGRNTEAFF. The sequenced part of the CDR3 DNA is TGTGCCAGCAGCGTAGATGGCAGGAACACTGAA.

This clone was detected ten times or more. The CDR3 extends 3 residues past the end of the read, so its final part is completed from the germline J gene. The J gene is TRBJ1-4, the V gene TRBV5-1; D is ambiguous. The germline CDR1 and CDR2 sequences are SGHRS and YFSETQ. V lost 4 bases and J 0 bases, leaving 4 bases between the germline ends. The CDR3 is 13 residues long. CDR3 residues: CASSPATNEKLFF. The covered CDR3 bases are TGCGCCAGCAGCCCGGCAACTAATGAAAAA.

This clone was observed many times. Sequencing ends 3 residues short of the CDR3 end; the germline J gene provides the rest. V is TRBV30 and J is TRBJ2-3; D not certain. V was shortened by 5 bases and J by 5 bases, with 14 bases between the two germline ends. The CDR3 is 13 amino acids. The germline V gene encodes CDR1 GTSNPN and CDR2 SVGIG (reference sequence). The CDR3 DNA, read in part, is TGTGCCTGGGGTCGTGCGGTTCTAGATACG. It codes for CAWGRAVLDT. The entire CDR3 is CAWGRAVLDTQYF.

This clone showed up many times. The DNA ends 3 residues before the CDR3 does, and the rest of the CDR3 is filled in from the germline J gene. The chain recombines TRBV13 with TRBJ1-2; the D gene is possibly TRBD1 (5 bases). Looked up from germline, CDR1 is PRHDT and CDR2 is FYEKMQ (reference sequence). The CDR3 is 15 residues long. Trimming stripped 1 base from V and 4 bases from J, with 13 bases between. CDR3 residues: CASSLAGRVSYGYTF. Incomplete CDR3 DNA: TGTGCCAGCAGCTTAGCGGGCAGGGTAAGCTATGGC. The full variable domain, its missing parts supplied by reference TRBV13 and TRBJ1-2, is AAGVIQSPRHLIKEKRETATLKCYPIPRHDTVYWYQQGPGQDPQFLISFYEKMQSDKGSIPDRFSAQQFSDYHSELNMSSLELGDSALYFCASSLAGRVSYGYTFGSGTRLTVV.

This clone was seen repeatedly, ten times or more. The read ends 3 residues shy of where the CDR3 ends; the end is completed using the germline J gene. The V gene is TRBV20-1, the J gene TRBJ2-7; no reliable D call. This CDR3 has 13 residues. The ends were cut back, 2 bases at V and 3 bases at J, with 11 bases in the middle. Germline CDR1 reads DFQATT; CDR2 reads SNEGSKA (reference sequence). The CDR3 here is CSARFPSGYEQYF. The covered CDR3 bases are TGCAGTGCTAGATTCCCATCGGGCTACGAG.

This clone was counted ten times or more. The observed sequence ends 3 residues before the CDR3 terminus, with the missing tail filled in from the germline J gene. The rearrangement uses TRBV6-2 or TRBV6-3 and TRBJ2-7; 8 bases are a match to TRBD1. The V segment lost 7 bases and the J segment 3 bases; nucleotides outside the gene matches: 11. The germline V gene encodes CDR1 MNHEY and CDR2 SVGEGT. The CDR3 has 15 amino acids. The CDR3 loop reads CASKDRAQSYYEQYF. The covered CDR3 bases are TGTGCCAGCAAGGACAGGGCCCAGTCCTACTACGAG.

This clone was observed many times. From the germline J gene comes the end of the CDR3, since the read stops 3 residues before it. The gene calls are TRBV19 and TRBJ2-3; 12 nucleotides align to TRBD2. The CDR3 contains 16 residues. V trimming: 5 bases; J trimming: 2 bases; junction bases outside the gene matches: 5. CDR1 and CDR2 (germline): LNHDA, SQIVND (reference sequence). CDR3 sequence reads: CASSPRLAGVTDTQYF. The CDR3 bases that were read are TGTGCCAGTAGTCCGAGACTAGCGGGGGTCACAGATACG. The full variable domain, its missing parts supplied by reference TRBV19 and TRBJ2-3, is DGGITQSPKYLFRKEGQNVTLSCEQNLNHDAMYWYRQDPGQGLRLIYYSQIVNDFQKGDIAEGYSVSREKKESFPLTVTSAQKNPTAFYLCASSPRLAGVTDTQYFGPGTRLTVL.

This clone was seen ten or more times. The CDR3 goes on 3 residues after the read ends, and that part is filled in from the germline J gene. The chain couples TRBV7-6 to TRBJ2-3, with 10 bases identical to TRBD2. The CDR3 spans 16 residues. CDR1 and CDR2 from the germline V gene are SGHVS and FNYEAQ. The V and J ends lost 0 bases and 2 bases, in that order; junction bases with no gene match: 2. Here the CDR3 reads CASSLASGGDTDTQYF. The CDR3 bases that were read are TGTGCCAGCAGCTTAGCAAGCGGGGGGGACACAGATACG.

This clone has at least ten counts. The missing CDR3 end, 3 residues past where the read stops, is filled in from the germline J gene. V gene TRBV29-1 combines with J gene TRBJ2-1, with TRBD2 matching 7 bases. V gave up 4 bases and J gave up 4 bases; unmatched junction bases: 4. The CDR3 has 13 amino acids. CDR1 SQVTM and CDR2 ANQGSEA come from the germline V gene. CDR3 loop: CSVVWGGYNEQFF. The CDR3 bases that were read are TGCAGCGTTGTGTGGGGGGGTTACAATGAG.

This clone has a handful of counts. From the germline J gene comes the end of the CDR3, since the read stops 3 residues before it. This chain connects TRBV7-9 to TRBJ1-2; no reliable D call. There are 15 residues in the CDR3. Germline CDR1 is SEHNR and CDR2 is FQNEAQ (reference sequence). CDR3 in amino acids: CASSSKASSTDTYTF. CDR3 DNA, as far as it was read: TGTGCCAGCAGCTCCAAGGCGAGCAGCACAGATACC. The complete variable domain, with remaining parts taken from reference TRBV7-9 and TRBJ1-2, reads DTGVSQNPRHKITKRGQNVTFRCDPISEHNRLYWYRQTLGQGPEFLTYFQNEAQLEKSRLLSDRFSAERPKGSFSTLEIQRTEQGDSAMYLCASSSKASSTDTYTFGSGTRLTVV.

Ten or more counts support this clone. The read stops 3 residues short of the end of the CDR3; the missing end is completed from the germline J gene. J is TRBJ1-1 and V is TRBV27, with D tentatively TRBD1 (6 bases). Looked up from germline, CDR1 is MNHEY and CDR2 is SMNVEV (reference sequence). There are 13 residues in the CDR3. Trimming cost V 5 bases and J 7 bases, with 14 bases left between them. The CDR3 is CASSGPGQLEAFF. The CDR3 bases that were read are TGTGCCAGCAGTGGACCGGGACAACTTGAA.

This clone was seen at least ten times. The DNA ends 3 residues before the CDR3 does, and the rest of the CDR3 is filled in from the germline J gene. The rearrangement uses TRBV2 and TRBJ2-1, with 8 bases identical to TRBD2. Unmatched junction bases numbered 6, after V lost 3 bases and J lost 5 bases. The CDR3 spans 15 residues. The V gene's germline CDR1 is SNHLY and CDR2 FYNNEI. CDR3 sequence: CASSELSGRNNEQFF. CDR3 DNA, as far as it was read: TGTGCCAGCAGTGAGCTCAGCGGGAGAAACAATGAG. The variable domain in full, completed from reference TRBV2 and TRBJ2-1, reads EPEVTQTPSHQVTQMGQEVILRCVPISNHLYFYWYRQILGQKVEFLVSFYNNEISEKSEIFDDQFSVERPDGSNFTLKIRSTKLEDSAMYFCASSELSGRNNEQFFGPGTRLTVL.

At least ten counts were recorded for this clone. The read ends 3 residues before the CDR3 terminus; that terminus is restored from the germline J gene. The J gene is TRBJ2-7, the V gene TRBV19, with 9 bases aligning to TRBD1. CDR1 LNHDA and CDR2 SQIVND come from the germline V gene (reference sequence). The V gene end was trimmed by 9 bases and the J gene end by 4 bases; junction bases not matched to a gene: 16. The length of the CDR3 is 16 residues. CDR3 bases read: TGTGCCAGCAGCTGGGTAAGGGGACAGGGAGATTACGAG. It yields the protein CASSWVRGQGDYE. The entire CDR3 is CASSWVRGQGDYEQYF.

This clone occurred many times. The CDR3 extends 3 residues past the end of the read, so its final part is completed from the germline J gene. The chain carries TRBV20-1 and TRBJ2-3; D is uncertain. Trimming removed 3 bases at V and 2 bases at J, with 15 bases between. The CDR3 totals 15 residues. In germline, CDR1 is DFQATT, CDR2 SNEGSKA (reference sequence). The CDR3 reads CSASPPALHTDTQYF. The CDR3 DNA, read in part, is TGCAGTGCTAGTCCCCCTGCGCTGCACACAGATACG.

This clone has a count of ten or more. The covered CDR3 bases are TGTGCCAGCAGCGTAGCGGGACAGAACAATGAG. Protein product: CASSVAGQNNE. The full CDR3 is CASSVAGQNNEQFF. The chain uses TRBV9 and TRBJ2-1; TRBD1 aligns across 7 bases. From the germline J gene comes the end of the CDR3, since the read stops 3 residues before it. The CDR3 covers 14 residues. Germline V gene lookup returns CDR1 SGDLS and CDR2 YYNGEE. After removal of 0 bases from V and 5 bases from J, the junction contained 2 bases not matched to a gene. The full variable domain, in which reference TRBV9 and TRBJ2-1 provide the parts outside the CDR3, is DSGVTQTPKHLITATGQRVTLRCSPRSGDLSVYWYQQSLDQGLQFLIQYYNGEERAKGNILERFSAQQFPDLHSELNLSSLELGDSALYFCASSVAGQNNEQFFGPGTRLTVL.

This clone was seen many times. The observed sequence ends 3 residues before the CDR3 terminus, with the missing tail filled in from the germline J gene. The V and J genes are TRBV5-1 and TRBJ2-1; D uncertain. Germline CDR1 is SGHRS and CDR2 is YFSETQ. Trimming took 0 bases from V and 4 from J, leaving 5 bases between them. The CDR3 spans 13 residues. The part of the CDR3 DNA that was read is TGCGCCAGCAGCTTGGGTAATTACAATGAG. Amino acid sequence: CASSLGNYNE. The entire CDR3 reads CASSLGNYNEQFF.

This clone was observed at least ten times. The CDR3 goes on 3 residues after the read ends, and that part is filled in from the germline J gene. V usage is TRBV12-3 or TRBV12-4 and J usage is TRBJ2-6; the D is unclear. The CDR3 totals 16 residues. The V gene lost 3 bases and the J gene lost 0 bases, with 9 bases spanning the gap. This CDR3 reads CASSFNRVSGANVLTF. The sequenced part of the CDR3 DNA is TGTGCCAGCAGTTTTAATCGGGTCTCTGGGGCCAACGTC.

There are many counts of this clone. The missing CDR3 end, 3 residues past where the read stops, is filled in from the germline J gene. The chain couples TRBV7-3 to TRBJ1-2; 8 positions agree with TRBD1. V was pared by 4 bases and J by 7 bases, with 2 bases of the junction left unmatched. Germline loops: CDR1 SGHTA, CDR2 FQGTGA. The CDR3 loop spans 12 amino acids. Incomplete CDR3 DNA: TGTGCCAGCAGCTCCCAGGGGGCTGGC. Its translation is CASSSQGAG. The CDR3 in full is CASSSQGAGYTF.

This clone was counted at least ten times. The CDR3 is cut off 3 residues early in the read; its end comes from the germline J gene. This chain uses TRBV19 with TRBJ2-4, with D tentatively TRBD1 (6 bases). The CDR3 sequence is 13 residues long. The V gene's germline CDR1 is LNHDA and CDR2 SQIVND (reference sequence). The V and J ends lost 6 bases and 6 bases respectively, with 12 bases between them. The DNA read from the CDR3 is TGTGCCAGTAGGACTCAGGGGAGAAACATT. Translated, it gives CASRTQGRNI. The whole CDR3 protein is CASRTQGRNIQYF. Filled out from reference TRBV19 and TRBJ2-4, the complete variable domain reads DGGITQSPKYLFRKEGQNVTLSCEQNLNHDAMYWYRQDPGQGLRLIYYSQIVNDFQKGDIAEGYSVSREKKESFPLTVTSAQKNPTAFYLCASRTQGRNIQYFGAGTRLSVL.

At least ten counts were recorded for this clone. The CDR3 spells CASSLDSDTEAFF. Incomplete CDR3 DNA: TGTGCCAGCAGCTTAGACTCTGACACTGAA. V is TRBV13 and J is TRBJ1-1, with no clear D. The CDR3 extends 3 residues past the end of the read, so its final part is completed from the germline J gene. This CDR3 is built from 13 residues. V was clipped by 1 base and J by 3 bases, with 6 bases between them. Per the germline V gene, CDR1 is PRHDT and CDR2 is FYEKMQ (reference sequence).

There are many counts of this clone. With the read ending 3 residues before the CDR3 end, the germline J gene is used to fill in that end. V usage is TRBV30 and J usage is TRBJ1-5; no clear D. The length of the CDR3 is 14 residues. V was cut by 2 bases and J by 7 bases, with 15 bases left in between. CDR1 and CDR2 (germline): GTSNPN, SVGIG (reference sequence). The DNA read from the CDR3 is TGTGCCTGGAGTCCTGGCCGCGGGTGGCAGCCC. It encodes CAWSPGRGWQP. The full CDR3 protein reads CAWSPGRGWQPQHF.

This clone was detected many times. The read comes to an end 3 residues before the CDR3 does, leaving the germline J gene to fill in the end. The chain links TRBV2 to TRBJ1-2; 8 nucleotides align to TRBD1. Germline-derived CDR1 and CDR2 are SNHLY and FYNNEI. V trimming: 4 bases; J trimming: 0 bases; junction bases outside the gene matches: 4. The CDR3 spans 15 residues. CDR3 DNA, as far as it was read: TGTGCCAGCAGTGTTGACAGGGGAGCTAACTATGGC. Encoded protein: CASSVDRGANYG. The entire CDR3 is CASSVDRGANYGYTF.

This clone was seen many times. CDR3 sequence: CSVLWTPNQPQHF. The covered CDR3 bases are TGCAGCGTTCTGTGGACTCCCAATCAGCCC. V is TRBV29-1 and J is TRBJ1-5, with D unclear. The read is 3 residues too short to cover the CDR3 end, so that end is filled in from the germline J gene. Germline values: CDR1 SQVTM, CDR2 ANQGSEA. V was pared by 5 bases and J by 3 bases, with 11 bases between. The CDR3 extends over 13 amino acids. Together with reference TRBV29-1 and TRBJ1-5, the CDR3 gives the full variable domain: SAVISQKPSRDICQRGTSLTIQCQVDSQVTMMFWYRQQPGQSLTLIATANQGSEATYESGFVIDKFPISRPNLTFSTLTVSNMSPEDSSIYLCSVLWTPNQPQHFGDGTRLSIL.

This clone occurred many times. Read coverage stops 3 residues before the CDR3 terminus; the germline J gene supplies the remainder. The V and J genes are TRBV30 and TRBJ1-6; possibly TRBD1 for D (5 bases). The CDR3 loop spans 13 amino acids. From germline, CDR1 is GTSNPN and CDR2 SVGIG (reference sequence). Trimming left V 5 bases short and J 6 bases short, with 11 bases between. CDR3 bases read: TGTGCCTGGTCCGGCGGGGCTAATTCACCC. It is translated as CAWSGGANSP. The entire CDR3 is CAWSGGANSPLHF.

This clone occurred many times. The CDR3 loop reads CSVEDPRYYGYTF. CDR3 DNA, as far as it was read: TGCAGCGTTGAAGATCCCAGGTACTATGGC. The chain joins TRBV29-1 to TRBJ1-2; no definite D call. The read is 3 residues too short to cover the CDR3 end, so that end is filled in from the germline J gene. Germline values: CDR1 SQVTM, CDR2 ANQGSEA. With 0 bases removed from V and 3 bases from J, the gap between germline ends came to 8 bases. The CDR3 is 13 amino acids.